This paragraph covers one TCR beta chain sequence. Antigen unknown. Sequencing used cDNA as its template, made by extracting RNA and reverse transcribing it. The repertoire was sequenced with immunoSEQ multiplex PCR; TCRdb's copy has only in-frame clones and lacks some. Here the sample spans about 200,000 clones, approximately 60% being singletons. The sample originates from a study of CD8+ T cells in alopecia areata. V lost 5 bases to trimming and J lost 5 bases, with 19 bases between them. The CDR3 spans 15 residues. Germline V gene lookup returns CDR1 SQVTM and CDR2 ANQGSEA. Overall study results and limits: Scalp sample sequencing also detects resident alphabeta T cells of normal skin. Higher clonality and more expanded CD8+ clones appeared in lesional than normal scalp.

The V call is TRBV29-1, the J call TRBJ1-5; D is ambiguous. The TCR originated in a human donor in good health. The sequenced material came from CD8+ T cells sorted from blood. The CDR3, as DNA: TGCAGCGTTCCGACCTTGCCACCGGGGTATCAGCCCCAGCATTTT. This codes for CSVPTLPPGYQPQHF.